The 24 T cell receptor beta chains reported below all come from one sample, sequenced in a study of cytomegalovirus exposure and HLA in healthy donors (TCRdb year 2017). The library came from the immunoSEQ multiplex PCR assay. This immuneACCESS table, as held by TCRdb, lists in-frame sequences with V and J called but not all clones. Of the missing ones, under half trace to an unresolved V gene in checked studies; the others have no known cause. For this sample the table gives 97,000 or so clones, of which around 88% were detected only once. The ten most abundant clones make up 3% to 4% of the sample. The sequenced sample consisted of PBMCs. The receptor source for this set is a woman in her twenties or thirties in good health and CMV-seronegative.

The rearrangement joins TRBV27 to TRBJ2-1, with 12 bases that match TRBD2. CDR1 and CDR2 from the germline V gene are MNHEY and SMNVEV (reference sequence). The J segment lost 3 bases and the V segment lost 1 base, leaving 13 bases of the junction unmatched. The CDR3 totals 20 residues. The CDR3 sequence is CASSLFSLAGGWESYNEQFF. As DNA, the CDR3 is TGTGCCAGCAGTTTATTTTCACTAGCGGGGGGCTGGGAGAGCTACAATGAGCAGTTCTTC.

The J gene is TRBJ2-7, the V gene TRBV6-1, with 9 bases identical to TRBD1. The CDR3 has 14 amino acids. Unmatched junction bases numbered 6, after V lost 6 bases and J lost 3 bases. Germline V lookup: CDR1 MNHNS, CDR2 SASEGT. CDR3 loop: CASRGRDRVYEQYF. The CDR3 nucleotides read TGTGCCAGCAGGGGCCGGGACAGGGTCTACGAGCAGTACTTC.

In DNA, the CDR3 is TGTGCCAGCAGTTTGCGGGCCCAGGGGGGCATTCAGTACTTC. It codes for CASSLRAQGGIQYF. The chain uses TRBV28 and TRBJ2-4, with D tentatively TRBD1 (7 bases). Trimming removed 3 bases at V and 9 bases at J, with 15 bases between. Germline values: CDR1 MDHEN, CDR2 SYDVKM. CDR3 length: 14 amino acids.

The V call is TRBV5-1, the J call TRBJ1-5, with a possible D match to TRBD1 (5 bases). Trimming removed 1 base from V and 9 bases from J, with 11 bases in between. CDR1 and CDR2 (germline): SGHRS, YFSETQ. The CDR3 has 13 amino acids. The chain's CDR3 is CASSLSGYRPQHF. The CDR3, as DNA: TGCGCCAGCAGCTTGTCAGGGTATCGGCCCCAGCATTTT. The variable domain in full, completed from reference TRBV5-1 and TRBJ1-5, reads KAGVTQTPRYLIKTRGQQVTLSCSPISGHRSVSWYQQTPGQGLQFLFEYFSETQRNKGNFPGRFSGRQFSNSRSEMNVSTLELGDSALYLCASSLSGYRPQHFGDGTRLSIL.

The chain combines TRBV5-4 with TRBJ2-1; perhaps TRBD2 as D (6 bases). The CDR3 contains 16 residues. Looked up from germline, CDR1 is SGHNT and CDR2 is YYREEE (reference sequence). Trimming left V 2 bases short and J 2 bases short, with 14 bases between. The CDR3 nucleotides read TGTGCCAGCAGCTTAGGAGGCGGGAAGACCTACAATGAGCAGTTCTTC. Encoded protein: CASSLGGGKTYNEQFF.

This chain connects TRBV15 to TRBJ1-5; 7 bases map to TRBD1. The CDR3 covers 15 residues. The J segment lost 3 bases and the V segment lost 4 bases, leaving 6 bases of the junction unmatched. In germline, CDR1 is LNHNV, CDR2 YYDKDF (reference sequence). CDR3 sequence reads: CATSTRQGPNQPQHF. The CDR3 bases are TGTGCCACCAGCACCCGACAGGGTCCCAATCAGCCCCAGCATTTT.

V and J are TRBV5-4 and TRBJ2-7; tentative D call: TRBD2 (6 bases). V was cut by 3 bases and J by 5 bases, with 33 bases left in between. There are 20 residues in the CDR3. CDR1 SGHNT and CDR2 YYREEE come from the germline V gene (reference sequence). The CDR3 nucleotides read TGTGCCAGCAGCTCTATCTCCGGGACGGTGGAGACTAGGACGAGGCACGAGCAGTACTTC. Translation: CASSSISGTVETRTRHEQYF.

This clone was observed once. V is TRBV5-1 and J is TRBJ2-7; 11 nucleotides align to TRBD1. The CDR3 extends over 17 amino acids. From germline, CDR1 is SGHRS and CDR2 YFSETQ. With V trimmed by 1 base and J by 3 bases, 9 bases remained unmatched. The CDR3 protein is CASSLRRTGGGFYEQYF. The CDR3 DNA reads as TGCGCCAGCAGCTTGAGGCGGACAGGGGGCGGCTTCTACGAGCAGTACTTC.

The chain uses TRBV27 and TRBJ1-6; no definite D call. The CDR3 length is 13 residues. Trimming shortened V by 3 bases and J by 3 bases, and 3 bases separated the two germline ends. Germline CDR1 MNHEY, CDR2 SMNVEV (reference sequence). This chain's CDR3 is CASSFFYNSPLHF. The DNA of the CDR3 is TGTGCCAGCAGTTTCTTCTATAATTCACCCCTCCACTTT.

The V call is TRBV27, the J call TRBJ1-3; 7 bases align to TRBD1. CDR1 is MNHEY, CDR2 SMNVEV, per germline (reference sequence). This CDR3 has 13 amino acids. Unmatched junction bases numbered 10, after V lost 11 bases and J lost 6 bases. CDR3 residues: CASQEGAINTIYF. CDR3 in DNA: TGTGCCTCCCAAGAGGGGGCAATAAACACCATATATTTT.

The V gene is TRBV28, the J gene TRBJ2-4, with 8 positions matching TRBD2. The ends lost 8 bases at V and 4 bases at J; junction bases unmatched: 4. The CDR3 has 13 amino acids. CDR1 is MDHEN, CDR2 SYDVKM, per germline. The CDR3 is CASGSGGKNIQYF. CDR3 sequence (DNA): TGTGCCAGCGGAAGCGGGGGAAAAAACATTCAGTACTTC.

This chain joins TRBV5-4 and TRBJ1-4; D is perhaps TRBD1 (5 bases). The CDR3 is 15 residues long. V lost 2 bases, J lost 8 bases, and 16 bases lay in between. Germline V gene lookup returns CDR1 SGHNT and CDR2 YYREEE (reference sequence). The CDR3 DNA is TGTGCCAGCAGCTTCAGGGAGGGGCCGGGCGAAAAACTGTTTTTT. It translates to CASSFREGPGEKLFF.

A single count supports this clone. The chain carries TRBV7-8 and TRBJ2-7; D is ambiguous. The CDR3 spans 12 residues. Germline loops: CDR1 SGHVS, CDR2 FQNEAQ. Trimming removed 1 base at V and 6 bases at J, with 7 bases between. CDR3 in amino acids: CASSLGSSEQYF. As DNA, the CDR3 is TGTGCCAGCAGCTTAGGTAGCTCCGAGCAGTACTTC. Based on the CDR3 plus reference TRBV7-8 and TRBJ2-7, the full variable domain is GAGVSQSPRYKVAKRGQDVALRCDPISGHVSLFWYQQALGQGPEFLTYFQNEAQLDKSGLPSDRFFAERPEGSVSTLKIQRTQQEDSAVYLCASSLGSSEQYFGPGTRLTVT.

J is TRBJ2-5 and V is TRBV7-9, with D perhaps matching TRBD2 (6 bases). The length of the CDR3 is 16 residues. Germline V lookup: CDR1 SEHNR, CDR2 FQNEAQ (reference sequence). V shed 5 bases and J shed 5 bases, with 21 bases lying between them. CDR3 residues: CASSQSGRDSEETQYF. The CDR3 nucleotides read TGTGCCAGCAGCCAGTCCGGAAGGGACTCGGAGGAGACCCAGTACTTC.

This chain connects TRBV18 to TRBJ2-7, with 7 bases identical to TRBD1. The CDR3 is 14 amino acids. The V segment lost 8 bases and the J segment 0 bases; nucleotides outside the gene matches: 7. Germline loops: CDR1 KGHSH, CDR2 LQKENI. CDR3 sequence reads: CASMEDRSSYEQYF. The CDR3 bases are TGTGCCAGCATGGAGGACAGGAGCTCCTACGAGCAGTACTTC.

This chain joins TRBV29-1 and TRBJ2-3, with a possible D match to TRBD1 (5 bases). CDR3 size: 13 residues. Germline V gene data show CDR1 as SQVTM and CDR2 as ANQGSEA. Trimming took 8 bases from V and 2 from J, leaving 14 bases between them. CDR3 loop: CSFTGPHTDTQYF. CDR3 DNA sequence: TGCAGCTTTACAGGCCCCCACACAGATACGCAGTATTTT.

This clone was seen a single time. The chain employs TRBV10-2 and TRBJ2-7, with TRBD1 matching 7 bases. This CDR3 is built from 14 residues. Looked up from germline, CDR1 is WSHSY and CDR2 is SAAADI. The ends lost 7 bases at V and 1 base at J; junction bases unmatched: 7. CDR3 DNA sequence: TGCGCCAGCAAGTCGGGACAGATGTCCTACGAGCAGTACTTC. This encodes CASKSGQMSYEQYF.

The CDR3 region is CASSSSGQGVNSYEQYF. The CDR3 DNA sequence: TGTGCCAGCAGTTCCTCCGGGCAGGGGGTTAACTCCTACGAGCAGTACTTC. The chain couples TRBV28 to TRBJ2-7, with TRBD1 identical over 7 bases. CDR1 and CDR2 (germline): MDHEN, SYDVKM. Losses at the gene ends were 4 bases for V and 0 bases for J; bases not matched to a gene: 12. The CDR3 has 17 residues.

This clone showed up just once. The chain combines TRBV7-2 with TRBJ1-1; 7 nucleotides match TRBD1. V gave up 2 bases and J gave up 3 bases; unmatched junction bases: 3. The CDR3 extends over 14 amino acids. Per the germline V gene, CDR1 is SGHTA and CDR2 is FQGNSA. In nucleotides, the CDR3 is TGTGCCAGCAGCTTAAGTAGGGGGCACACTGAAGCTTTCTTT. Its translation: CASSLSRGHTEAFF.

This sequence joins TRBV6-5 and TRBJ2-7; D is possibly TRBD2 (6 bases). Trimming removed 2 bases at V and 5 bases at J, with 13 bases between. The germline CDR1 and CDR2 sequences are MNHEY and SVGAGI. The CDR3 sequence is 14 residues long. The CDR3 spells CASSYERGGNEQYF. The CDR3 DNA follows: TGTGCCAGCAGTTACGAAAGGGGAGGAAACGAGCAGTACTTC.

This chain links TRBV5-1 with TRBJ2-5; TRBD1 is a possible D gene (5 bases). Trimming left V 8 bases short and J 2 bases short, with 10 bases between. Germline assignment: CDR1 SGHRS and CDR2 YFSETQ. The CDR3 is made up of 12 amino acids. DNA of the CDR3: TGCGCCAGTAGACAGCGTCAAGAGACCCAGTACTTC. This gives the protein CASRQRQETQYF.

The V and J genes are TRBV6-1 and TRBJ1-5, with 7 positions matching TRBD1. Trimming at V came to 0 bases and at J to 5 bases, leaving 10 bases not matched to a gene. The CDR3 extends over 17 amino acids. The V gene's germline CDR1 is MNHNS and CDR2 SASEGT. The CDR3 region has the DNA TGTGCCAGCAGTGAAGCCCGGGAGGGACAGTCTTATCAGCCCCAGCATTTT. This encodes CASSEAREGQSYQPQHF.

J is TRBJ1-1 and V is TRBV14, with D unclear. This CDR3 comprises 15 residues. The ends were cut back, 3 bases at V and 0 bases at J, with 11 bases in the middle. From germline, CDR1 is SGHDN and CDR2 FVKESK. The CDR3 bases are TGTGCCAGCAGCCAGATAACACCAATGAACACTGAAGCTTTCTTT. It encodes CASSQITPMNTEAFF.

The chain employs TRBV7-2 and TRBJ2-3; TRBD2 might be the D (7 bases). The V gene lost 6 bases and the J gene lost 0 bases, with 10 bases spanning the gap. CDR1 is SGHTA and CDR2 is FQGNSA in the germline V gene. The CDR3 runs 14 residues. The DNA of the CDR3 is TGTGCCAGCAGGAGGGGGGGCAGCACAGATACGCAGTATTTT. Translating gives CASRRGGSTDTQYF. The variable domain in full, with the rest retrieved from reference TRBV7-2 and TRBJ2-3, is GAGVSQSPSNKVTEKGKDVELRCDPISGHTALYWYRQSLGQGLEFLIYFQGNSAPDKSGLPSDRFSAERTGGSVSTLTIQRTQQEDSAVYLCASRRGGSTDTQYFGPGTRLTVL.